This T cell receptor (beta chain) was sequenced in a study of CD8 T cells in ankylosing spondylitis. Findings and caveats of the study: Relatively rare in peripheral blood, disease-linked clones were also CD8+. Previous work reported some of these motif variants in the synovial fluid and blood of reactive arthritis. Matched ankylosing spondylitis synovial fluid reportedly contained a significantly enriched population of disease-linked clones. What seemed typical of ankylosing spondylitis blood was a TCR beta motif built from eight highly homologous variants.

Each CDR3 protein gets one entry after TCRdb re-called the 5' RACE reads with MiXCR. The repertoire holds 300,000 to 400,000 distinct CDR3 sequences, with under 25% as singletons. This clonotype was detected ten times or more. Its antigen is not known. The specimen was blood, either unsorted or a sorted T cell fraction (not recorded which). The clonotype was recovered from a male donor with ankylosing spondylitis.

The CDR3 here is CASSLGQPQHF. The CDR3 DNA reads TGTGCCAGCAGTTTAGGCCAGCCCCAGCATTTT. The V call is TRBV12-3 or TRBV12-4, the J call TRBJ1-5; no firm D call. The germline V and J ends were trimmed by 1 base and 7 bases, with 2 bases remaining between them. CDR3 length: 11 amino acids.